What follows are 8 T cell receptor beta chains derived from one specimen sequenced in a study of T cell changes during pregnancy in multiple sclerosis. Profiled with immunoSEQ multiplex PCR; TCRdb holds only in-frame clones, not every one. There are about 99,000 clones in the sample; roughly nine tenths occur only once, and 0.75% to 0.95% lies in the top ten. The sample in question was peripheral blood, obtained after pregnancy. These receptor sequences come from a female donor with multiple sclerosis, enrolled in a pregnancy study.

The J gene is TRBJ1-5, the V gene TRBV5-4; 7 bases are a match to TRBD1. The CDR3 sequence is 14 residues long. The germline CDR1 and CDR2 sequences are SGHNT and YYREEE (reference sequence). V trimming: 3 bases; J trimming: 3 bases; junction bases outside the gene matches: 3. CDR3 in DNA: TGTGCCAGCAGCTCAGGACAGGACAATCAGCCCCAGCATTTT. Amino acid sequence: CASSSGQDNQPQHF.

This chain links TRBV4-3 with TRBJ1-2, with TRBD1 as a possible D gene (6 bases). Germline assignment: CDR1 LGHNA and CDR2 YSLEER. CDR3 length equals 15 residues. V shed 2 bases and J shed 2 bases, with 12 bases lying between them. The CDR3 region is CASSQRGAGNYGYTF. The DNA for the CDR3 is TGCGCCAGCAGCCAACGGGGGGCAGGCAACTATGGCTACACCTTC.

The table lists this clone with a count of one. The CDR3 nucleotides read TGCAGCGCCGGGACAGCGAACACTGAAGCTTTCTTT. Protein: CSAGTANTEAFF. The chain uses TRBV29-1 and TRBJ1-1, with 7 bases identical to TRBD1. The CDR3 is 12 residues long. Germline assignment: CDR1 SQVTM and CDR2 ANQGSEA. V lost 7 bases, J lost 1 base, and 3 bases stayed unmatched.

The V gene is TRBV5-1, the J gene TRBJ2-5; D gene unclear. The CDR3 is made up of 13 amino acids. CDR1 is SGHRS, CDR2 YFSETQ, per germline. The germline V and J ends were trimmed by 0 bases and 5 bases, with 8 bases remaining between them. CDR3 coding DNA: TGCGCCAGCAGCTTGGGAGGTGGTGAGACCCAGTACTTC. It codes for CASSLGGGETQYF.

The rearrangement uses TRBV5-4 and TRBJ1-1; D is unclear. The CDR3 is 15 amino acids. From germline, CDR1 is SGHNT and CDR2 YYREEE (reference sequence). Trimming left V 0 bases short and J 0 bases short, with 9 bases between. The CDR3: CASSLGRRVNTEAFF. CDR3 bases: TGTGCCAGCAGCTTGGGGAGACGGGTGAACACTGAAGCTTTCTTT.

The rearrangement links TRBV12-5 to TRBJ1-1; tentative D call: TRBD1 (5 bases). Trimming removed 2 bases at V and 5 bases at J, with 15 bases between. The CDR3 has 15 residues. Germline loops: CDR1 LGHNT, CDR2 FRNRAP. This chain's CDR3 is CASGLNLGGRTEAFF. As DNA, the CDR3 is TGTGCTAGTGGTTTGAATCTCGGGGGGAGAACTGAAGCTTTCTTT. Filled out from reference TRBV12-5 and TRBJ1-1, the complete variable domain reads DARVTQTPRHKVTEMGQEVTMRCQPILGHNTVFWYRQTMMQGLELLAYFRNRAPLDDSGMPKDRFSAEMPDATLATLKIQPSEPRDSAVYFCASGLNLGGRTEAFFGQGTRLTVV.

The rearrangement links TRBV27 to TRBJ2-2; 9 nucleotides line up with TRBD1. Per germline, CDR1 MNHEY and CDR2 SMNVEV (reference sequence). The V and J ends lost 6 bases and 7 bases, in that order; junction bases with no gene match: 12. The CDR3 loop spans 16 amino acids. CDR3 nucleotides: TGTGCCAGCAGAAATGGGGGGACAGGGTGGGGCGGGGAGCTGTTTTTT. It encodes CASRNGGTGWGGELFF.

The V and J genes are TRBV28 and TRBJ2-3; 7 nucleotides agree with TRBD2. J was trimmed by 1 base and V by 4 bases; bases with no gene match: 5. Germline V CDR1 and CDR2: MDHEN, SYDVKM. The CDR3 runs to 15 residues. Here the CDR3 DNA reads TGTGCCAGCAGTTACGCGGGAGCGGGCACAGATACGCAGTATTTT. It translates to CASSYAGAGTDTQYF.